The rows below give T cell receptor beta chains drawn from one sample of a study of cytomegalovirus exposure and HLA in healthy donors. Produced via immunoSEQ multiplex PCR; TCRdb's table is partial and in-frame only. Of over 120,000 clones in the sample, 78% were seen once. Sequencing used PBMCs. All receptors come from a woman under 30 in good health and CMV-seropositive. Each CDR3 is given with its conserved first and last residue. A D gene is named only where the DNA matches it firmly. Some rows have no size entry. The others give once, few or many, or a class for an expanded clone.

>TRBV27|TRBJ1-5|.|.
TGTGCCAGCAGTCACGAGGGTCTTAGCAATCAGCCCCAGCATTTT
CASSHEGLSNQPQHF
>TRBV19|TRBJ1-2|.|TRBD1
TGTGCCAGTTCAGACGACAGGGGTAGGGACTATGGCTACACCTTC
CASSDDRGRDYGYTF
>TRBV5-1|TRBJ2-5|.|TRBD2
TGCGCCAGCAACGGACTAGCGGGGGACCAAGAGACCCAGTACTTC
CASNGLAGDQETQYF
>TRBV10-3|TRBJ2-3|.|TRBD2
TGTGCCATCAGTGAGTGGGCGGGGGGGCCGTCGCAGTATTTT
CAISEWAGGPSQYF
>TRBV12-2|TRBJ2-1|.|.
TGTGCAAGTCGCTTAGAGGTTTGGGGACAGTCGGGGTTCTTC
CASRLEVWGQSGFF
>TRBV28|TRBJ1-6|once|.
TGTGCCAGCAGTCGCTTAGCGGGTAGGAATTCACCCCTCCACTTT
CASSRLAGRNSPLHF
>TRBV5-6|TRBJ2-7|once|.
TGTGCCAGCAGCCTCTCCCTTGCGGTGTTCTCCTACGAGCAGTACTTC
CASSLSLAVFSYEQYF
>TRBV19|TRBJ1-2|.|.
TGTGCCAGTACCCCGGGCCCCCAGGAGGACTACACCTTC
CASTPGPQEDYTF
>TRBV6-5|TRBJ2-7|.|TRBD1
TGTGCCAGCAGTTACTCGTGGGGACAGCCCCACGAGCAGTACTTC
CASSYSWGQPHEQYF
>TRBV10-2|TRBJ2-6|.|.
TGCGCCAGCAGTGAAAATCCGGCAAGGACAGCTGGGGCCAACGTCCTGACTTTC
CASSENPARTAGANVLTF
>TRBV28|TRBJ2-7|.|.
TGTGCCAGCAGTTCCTACTATGACTCGGCCCACTCCTACGAGCAGTACTTC
CASSSYYDSAHSYEQYF
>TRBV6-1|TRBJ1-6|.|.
TGTGCCAGCTCGTCTGCAGGGCATTCACCCCTCCACTTT
CASSSAGHSPLHF
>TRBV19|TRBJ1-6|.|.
TGTGCCAGTAGTACGATTGGAGAATCCCTTGTTTATAATTCACCCCTCCACTTT
CASSTIGESLVYNSPLHF
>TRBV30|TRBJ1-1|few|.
TGTGCCTGGAGTACCCGGCAGGGGAACACTGAAGCTTTCTTT
CAWSTRQGNTEAFF
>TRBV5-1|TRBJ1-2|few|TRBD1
TGCGCCAGCAGATTAACGGGACAGAACTATGGCTACACCTTC
CASRLTGQNYGYTF
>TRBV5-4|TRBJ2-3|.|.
TGTGCCAGCAGCTTGTTCTCTGGCACAGATACGCAGTATTTT
CASSLFSGTDTQYF
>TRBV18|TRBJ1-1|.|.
TGTGCCAGCTCACCACCACAGGGTCTGAACACTGAAGCTTTCTTT
CASSPPQGLNTEAFF
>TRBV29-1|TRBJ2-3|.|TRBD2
TGCAGCGTTGAAGGAGGGACTAGCGGGGAGACAGATACGCAGTATTTT
CSVEGGTSGETDTQYF
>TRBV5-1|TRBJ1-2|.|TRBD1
TGCGCCAGCAGCCGGGACAGGGCGAACTATGGCTACACCTTC
CASSRDRANYGYTF
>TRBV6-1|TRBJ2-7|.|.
TGTGCCAGCGACCGGGGACACTATTACGAGCAGTACTTC
CASDRGHYYEQYF
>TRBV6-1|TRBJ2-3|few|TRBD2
TGTGCCAGCAGTGAGTTGAATAGCGGGAGCACAGATACGCAGTATTTT
CASSELNSGSTDTQYF
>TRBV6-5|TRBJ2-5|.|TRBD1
TGTGCCAGCAGTTACTCCATGACAGGGCGAGAGACCCAGTACTTC
CASSYSMTGRETQYF
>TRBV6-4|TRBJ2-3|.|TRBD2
TGTGCCAGCAGCCTACTAGCGGGGAACACAGATACGCAGTATTTT
CASSLLAGNTDTQYF
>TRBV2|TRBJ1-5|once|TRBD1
TGTGCCAGCCAAGGGGGGACAGGGGGCTTCAATCAGCCCCAGCATTTT
CASQGGTGGFNQPQHF
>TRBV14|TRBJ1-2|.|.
TGTGCCAGCAGCCAAGTGGAGTCGGCAGTCTATGGCTACACCTTC
CASSQVESAVYGYTF
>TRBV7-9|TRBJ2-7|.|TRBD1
TGTGCCAGCAGCTTAGTCTCGTGGACAGGGACCTACGAGCAGTACTTC
CASSLVSWTGTYEQYF
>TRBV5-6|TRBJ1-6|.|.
TGTGCCAGCAGCTTGGTGGGGACTAGTTCACCCCTCCACTTT
CASSLVGTSSPLHF
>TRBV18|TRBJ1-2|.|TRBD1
TGTGCCAGCTCACCTGACAGGGACTATGGCTACACCTTC
CASSPDRDYGYTF
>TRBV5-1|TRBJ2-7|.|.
TGCGCCAGCAGCTTGCCGAGCGACGAGCAGTACTTC
CASSLPSDEQYF
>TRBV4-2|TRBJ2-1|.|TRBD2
TGTGCCAGCAGCCCGCAGGTGGCTAGCGGGGGGCGGGGAGCCTACAATGAGCAGTTCTTC
CASSPQVASGGRGAYNEQFF
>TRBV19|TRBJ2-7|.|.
TGTGCCAGTAGTATCGGACAAGGGGCCTACGAGCAGTACTTC
CASSIGQGAYEQYF
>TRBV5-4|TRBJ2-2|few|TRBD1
TGTGCCAGCACAGACAGGGACAACACCGGGGAGCTGTTTTTT
CASTDRDNTGELFF
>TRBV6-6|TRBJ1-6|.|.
TGTGCCAGCAGTCCCCAGGGAGGGGGAACACCCCTCCACTTT
CASSPQGGGTPLHF
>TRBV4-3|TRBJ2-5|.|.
TGCGCCAGCAGCCAAGGACTCCATTACTACCAAGAGACCCAGTACTTC
CASSQGLHYYQETQYF
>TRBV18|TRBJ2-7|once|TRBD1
TGTGCCAGCTCACCGATATCACAGGGGAAATACGAGCAGTACTTC
CASSPISQGKYEQYF
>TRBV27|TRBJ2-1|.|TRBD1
TGTGCCAGCAGTTTAGCCGGGACAGGGAATGAGCAGTTCTTC
CASSLAGTGNEQFF
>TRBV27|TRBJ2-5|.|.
TGTGCCAGCAGTTTCTCGACAGGGACTGTGAAGACCCAGTACTTC
CASSFSTGTVKTQYF
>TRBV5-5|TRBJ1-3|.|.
TGTGCCAGCAGCTTGGAGGCGCGGCAAGAGACTGGAAACACCATATATTTT
CASSLEARQETGNTIYF
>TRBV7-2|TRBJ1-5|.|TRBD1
TGTGCCAGCAGCTTATTTATCGGACAGGTTAAACACCAGCCCCAGCATTTT
CASSLFIGQVKHQPQHF
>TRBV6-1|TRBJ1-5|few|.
TGTGCCAGCAGTTATGGAGACAATCAGCCCCAGCATTTT
CASSYGDNQPQHF
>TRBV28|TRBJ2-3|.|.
TGTGCCAGCAGTACGTCCGGACAGACTACAGATACGCAGTATTTT
CASSTSGQTTDTQYF
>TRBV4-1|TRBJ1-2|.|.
TGCGCCAGCAGCCAAGAGGGCGGGTTCGGTGGCTACACCTTC
CASSQEGGFGGYTF
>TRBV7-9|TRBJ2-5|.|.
TGTGCCAGCAGCTTAGCGGGGGGGCTTGAGACCCAGTACTTC
CASSLAGGLETQYF
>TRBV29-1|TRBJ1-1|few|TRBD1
TGCAGCGTTGATGGGCAGGGGGTGAACACTGAAGCTTTCTTT
CSVDGQGVNTEAFF
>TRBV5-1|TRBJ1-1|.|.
TGCGCCAGCAGCTTGGTTGTAGGGGTATCTGAAGCTTTCTTT
CASSLVVGVSEAFF
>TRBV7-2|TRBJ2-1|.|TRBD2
TGTGCCAGCAGCTTACCACTAGCGGTTAATGAGCAGTTCTTC
CASSLPLAVNEQFF
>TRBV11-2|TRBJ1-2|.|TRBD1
TGTGCCAGCAGCCCCCAGGGGGTATACGATGGCTACACCTTC
CASSPQGVYDGYTF
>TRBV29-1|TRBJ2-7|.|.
TGCAGCGTGATGGACAATGATTCTTACGAGCAGTACTTC
CSVMDNDSYEQYF
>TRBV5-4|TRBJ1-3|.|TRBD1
TGTGCCAGCAGCAGCGGGACAGGGGCTGGAAACACCATATATTTT
CASSSGTGAGNTIYF
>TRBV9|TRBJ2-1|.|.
TGTGCCAGCAGCGGGTTTAGGGTAGGGGCCCTCTACAATGAGCAGTTCTTC
CASSGFRVGALYNEQFF
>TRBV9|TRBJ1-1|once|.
TGTGCCAGCAGCGTCGGACAGCCGAACACTGAAGCTTTCTTT
CASSVGQPNTEAFF
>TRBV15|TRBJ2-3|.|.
TGTGCCACCAGCAGAGATCTCAGGGCCTGGGAAACGCAGTATTTT
CATSRDLRAWETQYF
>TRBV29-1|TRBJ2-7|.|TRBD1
TGCAGCGTCTACCTAGCCGGGACAGGGGACTCCTACGAGCAGTACTTC
CSVYLAGTGDSYEQYF